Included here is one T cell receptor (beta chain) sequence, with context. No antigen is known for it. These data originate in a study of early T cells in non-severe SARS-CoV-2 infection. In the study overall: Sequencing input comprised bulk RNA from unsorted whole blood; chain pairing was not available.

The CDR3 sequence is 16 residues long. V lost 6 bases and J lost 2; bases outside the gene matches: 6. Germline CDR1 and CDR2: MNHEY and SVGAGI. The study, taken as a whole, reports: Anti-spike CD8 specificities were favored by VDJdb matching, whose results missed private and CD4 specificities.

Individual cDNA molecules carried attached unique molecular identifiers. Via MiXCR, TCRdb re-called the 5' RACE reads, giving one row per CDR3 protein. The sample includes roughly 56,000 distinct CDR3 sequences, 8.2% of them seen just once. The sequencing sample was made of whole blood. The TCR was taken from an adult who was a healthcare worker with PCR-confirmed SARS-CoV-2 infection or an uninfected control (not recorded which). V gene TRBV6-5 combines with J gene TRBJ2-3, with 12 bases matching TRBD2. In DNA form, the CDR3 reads TGTGCCAGCAGCCCACTAGCGGGGGGCCCCACAGATACGCAGTATTTT. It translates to CASSPLAGGPTDTQYF.